This section outlines one TCR beta chain sequence together with its context. Its antigen is currently unknown. This entry comes from a study of T-cell memory formation after mild COVID-19. In the study overall: TCR clusters were largely donor specific. Points from the study as a whole: Later expanders leaned CD4+, whereas day 15 to 85 contracting clones were balanced CD4/CD8. Several responding clones turned up in pre-infection memory, indicating that cross-reactive memory may have taken part.

V gave up 6 bases and J gave up 4 bases; unmatched junction bases: 6. CDR1 is SQVTM, CDR2 ANQGSEA, per germline. The length of the CDR3 is 13 residues. 5'RACE, which relied on constant-segment primers, yielded TCR alpha and TCR beta cDNA libraries carrying sample barcodes and UMIs. TCRdb redid the calling of the 5' RACE reads with MiXCR, one entry per CDR3 protein. The repertoire holds around 420,000 distinct CDR3 sequences, with around 24% as singletons. The sequenced sample consisted of PBMCs or a T cell subset sorted from them (not recorded which). The genes are TRBV29-1 and TRBJ2-7, with TRBD1 matching over 10 bases. The source of this sequence is an adult woman who had mild COVID-19 (a few samples of this study predate the infection). Cell type and time point are not known. CDR3 loop: CSVRDRGRYEQYF. In nucleotides, the CDR3 is TGCAGCGTGAGAGACAGGGGGCGATACGAGCAGTACTTC.